What follows is one T cell receptor (beta chain) and its context. Its antigen is currently unknown. Assay: immunoSEQ multiplex PCR; the TCRdb copy retains only in-frame clones and omits some. The sample carries about 130,000 clones, approximately 89% recorded once. This sample is part of a study of T cell responses to AZD1222 COVID-19 vaccine. Study-wide findings and caveats: The study found vaccine-associated CD4 TCRs spanning spike, dominant at 160-218 and 743-854. Recipients of AZD1222 seropositive at baseline numbered only 5 or 6. None of the repertoires were sampled until the peak T cell response had passed.

Germline assignment: CDR1 SGHAT and CDR2 FQNNGV. The CDR3 is made up of 16 amino acids. Trimming took off 3 bases at V and 2 bases at J, with 15 bases between the two ends. V and J are TRBV11-2 and TRBJ2-3, with D possibly TRBD2 on 6 matching bases. The TCR originated in an adult in good health. Material: peripheral blood, obtained on day 0 of AZD1222 vaccination. The CDR3 loop reads CASSFWRGTHTDTQYF. CDR3 nucleotide sequence: TGTGCCAGCAGCTTCTGGCGGGGCACCCACACAGATACGCAGTATTTT.